The sequence of this T cell receptor (beta chain) was determined in a study of blood T cell repertoires in COVID-19. Study overall: Both acute and convalescent COVID-19 samples were obtained from the United States, Italy and Spain.

Methods used by the authors: Estimation of nucleated cell counts relied on the amplification of reference gene primers. TCRdb's copy holds only in-frame clones and misses some; the assay was immunoSEQ multiplex PCR. The V and J calls and clone size were taken over from that table, and D and trimming were inferred from the DNA. Of approximately 74,000 clones in the sample, approximately 84% were seen once. Per the germline V gene, CDR1 is LNHDA and CDR2 is SQIVND (reference sequence). There are 15 residues in the CDR3. V was clipped by 4 bases and J by 1 base; unmatched bases: 1. The rearrangement joins TRBV19 to TRBJ1-5; 10 positions agree with TRBD1. This TCR was recovered from a man between 65 and 79 years old with acute or convalescent COVID-19. The sequencing sample was made of peripheral blood. CDR3 loop: CASSRQGASNQPQHF. The CDR3, as DNA: TGTGCCAGTAGTAGACAGGGGGCCAGCAATCAGCCCCAGCATTTT. The complete variable domain, with remaining parts taken from reference TRBV19 and TRBJ1-5, reads DGGITQSPKYLFRKEGQNVTLSCEQNLNHDAMYWYRQDPGQGLRLIYYSQIVNDFQKGDIAEGYSVSREKKESFPLTVTSAQKNPTAFYLCASSRQGASNQPQHFGDGTRLSIL.